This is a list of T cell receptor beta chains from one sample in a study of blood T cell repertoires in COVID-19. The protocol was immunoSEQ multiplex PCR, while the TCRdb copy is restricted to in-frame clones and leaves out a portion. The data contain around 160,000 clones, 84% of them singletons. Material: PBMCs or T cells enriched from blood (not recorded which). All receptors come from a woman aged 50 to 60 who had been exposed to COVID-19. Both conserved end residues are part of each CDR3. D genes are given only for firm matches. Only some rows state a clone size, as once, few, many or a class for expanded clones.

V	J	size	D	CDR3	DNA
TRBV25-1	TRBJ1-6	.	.	CASSELRSPLHF	TGTGCCAGCAGTGAATTGCGTTCACCCCTCCACTTT
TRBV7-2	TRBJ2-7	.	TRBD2	CASSLAIAGVAEQYF	TGTGCCAGCAGCTTAGCGATAGCGGGAGTGGCTGAGCAGTACTTC
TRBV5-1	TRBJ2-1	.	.	CASSLRLVGVRNEQFF	TGCGCCAGCAGCCTCCGACTAGTGGGGGTTCGAAATGAGCAGTTCTTC
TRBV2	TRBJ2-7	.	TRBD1	CASSRGPRSYEQYF	TGTGCCAGCAGCAGGGGGCCCCGCTCCTACGAGCAGTACTTC
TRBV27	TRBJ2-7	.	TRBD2	CASSPGLAGPVYEQYF	TGTGCCAGCAGCCCGGGACTAGCGGGACCAGTCTACGAGCAGTACTTC
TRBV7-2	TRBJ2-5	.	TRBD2	CASSPQRGTQETQYF	TGTGCCAGCAGCCCCCAGCGGGGAACACAAGAGACCCAGTACTTC
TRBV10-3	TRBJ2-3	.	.	CASRDSSTDTQYF	TGTGCCAGTCGGGATTCTAGCACAGATACGCAGTATTTT
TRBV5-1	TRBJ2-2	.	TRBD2	CASSHSGRDTGELFF	TGCGCCAGCAGCCACAGCGGGAGGGACACCGGGGAGCTGTTTTTT
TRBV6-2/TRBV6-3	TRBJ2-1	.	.	CASSYRPSRERGGQFF	TGTGCCAGCAGTTATCGGCCATCAAGGGAACGGGGTGGGCAGTTCTTC
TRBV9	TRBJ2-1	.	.	CASTITPNLAAGEQFF	TGTGCCAGCACCATAACACCGAATCTCGCGGCGGGTGAGCAGTTCTTC
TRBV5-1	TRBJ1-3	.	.	CASSLENNRAGSGNTIYF	TGCGCCAGCAGCTTGGAAAACAACAGGGCCGGCTCTGGAAACACCATATATTTT
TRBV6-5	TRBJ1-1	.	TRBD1	CASNPSGGKGREAFF	TGTGCCAGCAACCCTTCAGGGGGCAAAGGGAGAGAAGCTTTCTTT
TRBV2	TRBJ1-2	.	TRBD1	CASTGTGGLGYTF	TGTGCCAGCACCGGGACAGGGGGCCTTGGCTACACCTTC
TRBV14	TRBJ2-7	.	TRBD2	CASSRRPSGTVYEQYF	TGTGCCAGCAGCCGACGTCCCAGCGGGACCGTCTACGAGCAGTACTTC
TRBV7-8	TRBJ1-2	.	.	CASSLAGMAGYGYTF	TGTGCCAGCAGCTTAGCGGGAATGGCGGGGTATGGCTACACCTTC
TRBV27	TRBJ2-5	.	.	CASSLFLGRQETQYF	TGTGCCAGCAGTTTATTTCTGGGCAGACAAGAGACCCAGTACTTC
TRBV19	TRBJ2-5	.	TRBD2	CATRTSGSGETQYF	TGTGCCACCCGGACTAGCGGGAGTGGGGAGACCCAGTACTTC
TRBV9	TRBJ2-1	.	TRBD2	CASSVASGGADEQFF	TGTGCCAGCAGCGTAGCTAGCGGGGGGGCCGATGAGCAGTTCTTC
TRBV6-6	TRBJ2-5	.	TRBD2	CASRRRLAGGLPGETQYF	TGTGCCAGCAGACGAAGACTAGCGGGAGGGCTCCCGGGGGAGACCCAGTACTTC
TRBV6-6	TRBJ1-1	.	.	CASQEVGGRDTEAFF	TGTGCCAGCCAGGAAGTAGGGGGGAGGGACACTGAAGCTTTCTTT
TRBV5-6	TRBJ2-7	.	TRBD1	CASSRDSNYEQYF	TGTGCCAGCAGCAGGGACAGCAACTACGAGCAGTACTTC
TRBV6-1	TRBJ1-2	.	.	CATAEGDYGYTF	TGTGCCACCGCAGAAGGGGACTATGGCTACACCTTC
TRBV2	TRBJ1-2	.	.	CASSVDRNYGYTF	TGTGCCAGCAGCGTGGACAGAAACTATGGCTACACCTTC
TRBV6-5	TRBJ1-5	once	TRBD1	CASSPGQGNQPQHF	TGTGCCAGCAGTCCGGGACAGGGGAATCAGCCCCAGCATTTT
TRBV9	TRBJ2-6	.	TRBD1	CASSPSLQGVGSGANVLTF	TGTGCCAGCAGCCCTAGCCTACAGGGGGTGGGCTCTGGGGCCAACGTCCTGACTTTC
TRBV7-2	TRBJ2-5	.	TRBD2	CASSRGLAETQYF	TGTGCCAGCAGCCGGGGACTAGCGGAGACCCAGTACTTC
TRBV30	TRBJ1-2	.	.	CAWLGKANYGYTF	TGTGCCTGGTTGGGCAAAGCTAACTATGGCTACACCTTC
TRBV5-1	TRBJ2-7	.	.	CASSLGQSSYEQYF	TGCGCCAGCAGCTTGGGACAGAGCTCCTACGAGCAGTACTTC
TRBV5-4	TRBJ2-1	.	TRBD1	CASSLGGQGQYNEQFF	TGTGCCAGCAGCTTGGGGGGACAGGGTCAGTACAATGAGCAGTTCTTC
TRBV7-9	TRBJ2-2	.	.	CASSLVTGSGELFF	TGTGCCAGCAGCTTAGTAACAGGGTCCGGGGAGCTGTTTTTT
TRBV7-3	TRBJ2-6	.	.	CASSLNAGAGANVLTF	TGTGCCAGCAGCTTAAACGCAGGGGCTGGGGCCAACGTCCTGACTTTC